This entry lists 21 T cell receptor beta chains sequenced from one sample in a study of cytomegalovirus exposure and HLA in healthy donors. Here immunoSEQ multiplex PCR was the method, and the copy in TCRdb shows in-frame clones only, minus some. The sample has tens of thousands of clones; 90% to 95% are singletons. Material: PBMCs. The receptors originated from a woman under 40 in good health and CMV-seronegative.

V and J are TRBV6-1 and TRBJ1-5; D might be TRBD1 (6 bases). CDR3 size: 15 residues. Germline V CDR1 and CDR2: MNHNS, SASEGT. V was shortened by 2 bases and J by 2 bases, with 10 bases between the two germline ends. Written as DNA, the CDR3 is TGTGCCAGCAGTGAATCAGGGGTAGGCAATCAGCCCCAGCATTTT. It encodes CASSESGVGNQPQHF.

This clone was seen a single time. J is TRBJ2-3 and V is TRBV27; the D is unclear. V gave up 5 bases and J gave up 0 bases, with 9 bases separating them. CDR3 length: 14 amino acids. CDR1 MNHEY and CDR2 SMNVEV come from the germline V gene (reference sequence). The CDR3 DNA sequence: TGTGCCAGCAGTCCGCAAACTAGCACAGATACGCAGTATTTT. Amino acids: CASSPQTSTDTQYF.

In its sample, this clone was seen once. DNA for the CDR3: TGCGCCAGCAGCCAAGAGGCTGGGACTAGCGAAAACGGGGAGCTGTTTTTT. It is translated as CASSQEAGTSENGELFF. The chain employs TRBV4-1 and TRBJ2-2, with 10 bases that match TRBD2. With V trimmed by 0 bases and J by 7 bases, 8 bases remained unmatched. CDR1 is MGHRA, CDR2 YSYEKL, per germline. This CDR3 has 17 amino acids.

V is TRBV5-6 and J is TRBJ1-4, with a tentative D call TRBD1 (5 bases). Germline CDR1 reads SGHDT; CDR2 reads YYEEEE. This CDR3 region has 14 residues. The germline V and J ends were trimmed by 4 bases and 8 bases, with 15 bases remaining between them. DNA of the CDR3: TGTGCCAGCAGCGCCAGGGTTAATGGAGAAAAACTGTTTTTT. This translates into CASSARVNGEKLFF.

This chain uses TRBV6-6 with TRBJ2-5, with D possibly being TRBD1 (7 bases). This CDR3 region has 14 residues. V lost 2 bases, J lost 6 bases, and 13 bases lay in between. Germline CDR1 and CDR2: MNHNY and SVGAGI (reference sequence). The CDR3 DNA reads TGTGCCAGCAGTTACACTGCAGGGGGGAAGACCCAGTACTTC. Translated: CASSYTAGGKTQYF.

This sequence joins TRBV4-2 and TRBJ2-1; 13 bases are shared with TRBD2. Germline assignment: CDR1 LGHNA and CDR2 YNFKEQ. The V gene end was trimmed by 1 base and the J gene end by 7 bases; junction bases not matched to a gene: 7. This CDR3 spans 17 amino acids. The CDR3 nucleotides are TGTGCCAGCAGCCAAGTGGGAGGGGGACTAGCGGGGAATGAGCAGTTCTTC. Translating it yields CASSQVGGGLAGNEQFF.

This clone was seen more than once but under ten times. The genes are TRBV2 and TRBJ2-7; 7 bases agree with TRBD2. The V gene's germline CDR1 is SNHLY and CDR2 FYNNEI. The CDR3 runs 13 residues. V lost 7 bases, J lost 1 base, and 4 bases stayed unmatched. The CDR3 DNA sequence: TGTGCCAGCAATCGGGGAGGGTCCTACGAGCAGTACTTC. It codes for CASNRGGSYEQYF.

The genes are TRBV6-5 and TRBJ2-5, with TRBD2 as a possible D gene (6 bases). This CDR3 contains 14 residues. The germline V and J ends were trimmed by 6 bases and 4 bases, with 15 bases remaining between them. From germline, CDR1 is MNHEY and CDR2 SVGAGI. This chain's CDR3 is CASSFSGLGETQYF. Here the CDR3 DNA reads TGTGCCAGCAGCTTTTCGGGACTTGGAGAGACCCAGTACTTC.

The rearrangement links TRBV7-2 to TRBJ2-2; 9 nucleotides agree with TRBD1. The germline V gene encodes CDR1 SGHTA and CDR2 FQGNSA. The CDR3 contains 16 residues. Trimming took 5 bases from V and 5 from J; bases not matched to a gene: 9. The CDR3: CASSLYRGQLTGELFF. DNA of the CDR3: TGTGCCAGCAGCCTATACAGGGGGCAGTTGACCGGGGAGCTGTTTTTT.

The chain carries TRBV12-5 and TRBJ1-5; D remains unclear. The CDR3 sequence is 13 residues long. V dropped 7 bases and J dropped 2 bases, with 9 bases sitting between them. The germline V gene has CDR1 LGHNT and CDR2 FRNRAP. CDR3 bases: TGTGCTAGTGTAAAACAGCGCAATCAGCCCCAGCATTTT. This codes for CASVKQRNQPQHF.

The chain joins TRBV30 to TRBJ1-5; tentatively, D is TRBD1 (5 bases). The CDR3 has 13 amino acids. V lost 7 bases and J 3 bases, leaving 13 bases between the germline ends. Per germline, CDR1 GTSNPN and CDR2 SVGIG (reference sequence). The CDR3: CAFSKGVNQPQHF. The CDR3 DNA reads TGTGCCTTCTCGAAAGGGGTCAATCAGCCCCAGCATTTT.

The V and J genes are TRBV6-5 and TRBJ2-7; 10 nucleotides line up with TRBD2. Germline V lookup: CDR1 MNHEY, CDR2 SVGAGI. The CDR3 is made up of 14 amino acids. Trimming removed 7 bases from V and 5 bases from J; junction bases left unmatched: 8. CDR3 bases: TGTGCCAGCACCTCTGGGACTAGCGAAAACGAGCAGTACTTC. It translates to CASTSGTSENEQYF.

V and J are TRBV28 and TRBJ1-1; TRBD1 matches 8 bases. CDR3 length: 14 amino acids. Germline loops: CDR1 MDHEN, CDR2 SYDVKM. Unmatched junction bases numbered 6, after V lost 5 bases and J lost 4 bases. CDR3 sequence (DNA): TGTGCCAGCAGTAACGACAGGGGTGGCACTGAAGCTTTCTTT. The encoded protein is CASSNDRGGTEAFF.

The chain employs TRBV18 and TRBJ1-1; 10 nucleotides agree with TRBD1. The junction had 4 bases not matched to a gene; V was cut back by 2 bases and J by 1 base. Germline assignment: CDR1 KGHSH and CDR2 LQKENI. The CDR3 totals 16 residues. DNA of the CDR3: TGTGCCAGCTCACCAGGGACAGGGGTCGCGAACACTGAAGCTTTCTTT. This translates into CASSPGTGVANTEAFF.

This chain links TRBV19 with TRBJ1-2; D gene uncertain. The CDR3 spans 15 residues. The germline V gene has CDR1 LNHDA and CDR2 SQIVND (reference sequence). Trimming removed 1 base from V and 0 bases from J, with 9 bases in between. DNA for the CDR3: TGTGCCAGTAGTATAGGTTGGCAGACTAACTATGGCTACACCTTC. It yields the protein CASSIGWQTNYGYTF.

V and J are TRBV5-1 and TRBJ2-7; 7 bases map to TRBD1. Germline V lookup: CDR1 SGHRS, CDR2 YFSETQ. The V gene end was trimmed by 4 bases and the J gene end by 2 bases; junction bases not matched to a gene: 15. CDR3 size: 17 residues. Here the CDR3 DNA reads TGCGCCAGCAGCCCGGGACAGCGTCTACCGAGCCCCTACGAGCAGTACTTC. Amino acid sequence: CASSPGQRLPSPYEQYF.

This chain links TRBV5-6 with TRBJ1-1; D may be TRBD1 (5 bases). Germline loops: CDR1 SGHDT, CDR2 YYEEEE. The CDR3 consists of 13 residues. V was pared by 4 bases and J by 3 bases, with 10 bases between. The CDR3: CASSAIQDTEAFF. The CDR3 region has the DNA TGTGCCAGCAGCGCGATACAGGACACTGAAGCTTTCTTT.

This rearrangement joins TRBV30 to TRBJ1-5, with D possibly TRBD1 on 6 matching bases. Germline lookup yields CDR1 GTSNPN and CDR2 SVGIG (reference sequence). The CDR3 has 15 amino acids. With 5 bases removed from V and 4 bases from J, the gap between germline ends came to 18 bases. CDR3 amino acids: CAWAPGHWPNQPQHF. CDR3 sequence (DNA): TGTGCCTGGGCCCCGGGACATTGGCCGAATCAGCCCCAGCATTTT.

V and J are TRBV28 and TRBJ2-1; 10 bases match TRBD2. The CDR3 has 15 amino acids. V trimming: 5 bases; J trimming: 5 bases; junction bases outside the gene matches: 6. The germline gives CDR1 MDHEN, CDR2 SYDVKM. The CDR3 coding sequence is TGTGCCAGCAGTCCGCTAGCGGGAGTCAACAATGAGCAGTTCTTC. It is translated as CASSPLAGVNNEQFF.

The chain has TRBV7-2 and TRBJ1-5, with 9 bases fitting TRBD1. CDR3 length equals 14 residues. Germline lookup yields CDR1 SGHTA and CDR2 FQGNSA. J lost 7 bases, V lost 4 bases, and 5 bases had no gene match. The CDR3 bases are TGTGCCAGCAGCTCGGGACAGGGAAGGCAGCCCCAGCATTTT. This codes for CASSSGQGRQPQHF.

The gene calls are TRBV6-5 and TRBJ1-6; no clear D gene. Trimming took 5 bases from V and 8 from J, leaving 13 bases between them. This CDR3 has 14 residues. Germline V gene lookup returns CDR1 MNHEY and CDR2 SVGAGI. CDR3 loop: CASSRRGFDSPLHF. CDR3 nucleotides: TGTGCCAGCAGTCGCCGCGGGTTTGATTCACCCCTCCACTTT.